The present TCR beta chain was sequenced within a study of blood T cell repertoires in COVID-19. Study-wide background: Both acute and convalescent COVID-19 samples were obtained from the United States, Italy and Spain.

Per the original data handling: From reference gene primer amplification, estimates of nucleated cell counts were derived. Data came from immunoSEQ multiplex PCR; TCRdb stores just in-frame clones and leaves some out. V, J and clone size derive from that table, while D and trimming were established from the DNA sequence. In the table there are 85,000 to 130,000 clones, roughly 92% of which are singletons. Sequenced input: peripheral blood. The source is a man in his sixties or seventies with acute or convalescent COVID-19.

CDR3 residues: CASSGGDLDTGELFF. As DNA, the CDR3 is TGCGCCAGCAGCGGAGGGGATTTGGACACCGGGGAGCTGTTTTTT. The chain employs TRBV5-1 and TRBJ2-2, with TRBD2 as a possible D gene (6 bases). This CDR3 has 15 amino acids. Germline CDR1 SGHRS, CDR2 YFSETQ. V was cut by 4 bases and J by 3 bases, with 13 bases left in between.